This T cell receptor beta chain was identified during a study of monozygotic twins with inflammatory bowel disease. Whole-study findings and limits: Variability may have been added to patient repertoires by differing immunosuppressive treatments. By inverse Simpson index, TCRbeta diversity was lower in IBD patients than in healthy co-twins.

Turning to this clonotype: Its antigen is still unknown.

For each CDR3 protein, TCRdb gives one entry from its re-call of the 5' RACE reads, without DNA. In all, the sample yields a few hundred thousand distinct CDR3 sequences. This CDR3 contains 16 residues. The material sequenced was blood. The clonotype comes from a human donor with ulcerative colitis or Crohn's disease, or a healthy co-twin of an affected twin (not recorded which). V gene TRBV12-3 or TRBV12-4 combines with J gene TRBJ2-4; TCRdb's assignment of TRBD1 cannot be checked, as there is no DNA. The CDR3 is CASSLSWGQGYHIQYF.